Listed below are T cell receptor beta chains from one sample, sequenced in a study of shared clonotypes between healthy human individuals. Profiled with immunoSEQ multiplex PCR; TCRdb holds only in-frame clones, not every one. The repertoire consists of about 2.5 million clones, with 85% to 95% occurring once and the leading ten covering 0.37%. What was sequenced was naive CD4+ T cells from PBMCs. All receptors derive from a man in his late teens or twenties in good health. Some clones in this sample may be carry-over from other donors' samples. Each CDR3 is given with its conserved first and last residue. Fields, in order: V gene, J gene, D gene, clone size, CDR3 DNA, CDR3 protein. The D gene is left open where the match is weak. Clone size appears in some rows only: once, few, many, or a class for an expanded clone.

v_call: TRBV6-5; j_call: TRBJ2-7; d_call: -; clone_size: -; cdr3_nt: TGTGCCAGCAGGCCACGACAGGAGGAGTACTTC; cdr3_aa: CASRPRQEEYF
v_call: TRBV10-3; j_call: TRBJ2-7; d_call: TRBD1; clone_size: -; cdr3_nt: TGTGCCACAGGCCAAGGGGGCGGCCCCTACGAGCAGTACTTC; cdr3_aa: CATGQGGGPYEQYF
v_call: TRBV6-5; j_call: TRBJ2-2; d_call: -; clone_size: -; cdr3_nt: TGTGCCAGCACCCGAAGCACAGGGCTCACCGGGGAGCTGTTTTTT; cdr3_aa: CASTRSTGLTGELFF
v_call: TRBV27; j_call: TRBJ2-3; d_call: -; clone_size: -; cdr3_nt: TGTGCCAGCAGTTTACGCGGAGCAGATACGCAGTATTTT; cdr3_aa: CASSLRGADTQYF
v_call: TRBV12-1; j_call: TRBJ1-4; d_call: -; clone_size: -; cdr3_nt: TGTGCCAGCAGCTTTAGGTGGGGCAATGAAAAACTGTTTTTT; cdr3_aa: CASSFRWGNEKLFF
v_call: TRBV2; j_call: TRBJ2-2; d_call: TRBD2; clone_size: -; cdr3_nt: TGTGCCAGCAGGCCCGGGACTAGCAGTACCGGGGAGCTGTTTTTT; cdr3_aa: CASRPGTSSTGELFF
v_call: TRBV7-9; j_call: TRBJ1-2; d_call: TRBD1; clone_size: -; cdr3_nt: TGTGCCAGCAGCTCCGGGACAGGGAGTGGCTACACCTTC; cdr3_aa: CASSSGTGSGYTF
v_call: TRBV7-9; j_call: TRBJ1-1; d_call: -; clone_size: few; cdr3_nt: TGTGCCAGCAGAGCGGCCGGGACAATGGACACTGAAGCTTTCTTT; cdr3_aa: CASRAAGTMDTEAFF
v_call: TRBV9; j_call: TRBJ2-7; d_call: -; clone_size: -; cdr3_nt: TGTGCCAGCAGCGCAACCCCGACGGTGTCTATCCACGAGCAGTACTTC; cdr3_aa: CASSATPTVSIHEQYF
v_call: TRBV27; j_call: TRBJ2-2; d_call: -; clone_size: -; cdr3_nt: TGTGCCAGCACCCAACCCGAAGTACAGTTCACCGGGGAGCTGTTTTTT; cdr3_aa: CASTQPEVQFTGELFF
v_call: TRBV13; j_call: TRBJ2-7; d_call: -; clone_size: -; cdr3_nt: TGTGCCAGCAGCCCGATCATATCCGGGACACGCAACGAGCAGTACTTC; cdr3_aa: CASSPIISGTRNEQYF
v_call: TRBV7-9; j_call: TRBJ2-3; d_call: -; clone_size: -; cdr3_nt: TGTGCCACGCAAAGGGGGCTAGCGGCCGGCACAGATACGCAGTATTTT; cdr3_aa: CATQRGLAAGTDTQYF
v_call: TRBV6-9; j_call: TRBJ2-7; d_call: TRBD2; clone_size: -; cdr3_nt: TGTGCCAGCAGTTGGGAGGGCTACGAGCAGTACTTC; cdr3_aa: CASSWEGYEQYF
v_call: TRBV29-1; j_call: TRBJ2-3; d_call: -; clone_size: once; cdr3_nt: TGCAGCGTTGAATCAGGGGAAGGTACAGATACGCAGTATTTT; cdr3_aa: CSVESGEGTDTQYF
v_call: TRBV6-5; j_call: TRBJ2-7; d_call: TRBD2; clone_size: once; cdr3_nt: TGTGCCAGCAGGATTTCGGGACTAGCGATCAACGAGCAGTACTTC; cdr3_aa: CASRISGLAINEQYF
v_call: TRBV6-5; j_call: TRBJ2-1; d_call: TRBD2; clone_size: -; cdr3_nt: TGTGCCAGCAGTTACAGCGGGAGCCGGACCTACAATGAGCAGATCTTC; cdr3_aa: CASSYSGSRTYNEQIF
v_call: TRBV5-1; j_call: TRBJ2-3; d_call: -; clone_size: -; cdr3_nt: TGCGCCAGCAGCTTGGGAGGGGGAGGCGCAGATACGCAGTATTTT; cdr3_aa: CASSLGGGGADTQYF
v_call: TRBV28; j_call: TRBJ2-3; d_call: -; clone_size: -; cdr3_nt: TGTGCCACCTCCCGAGCGGATACGCAGTATTTT; cdr3_aa: CATSRADTQYF
v_call: TRBV9; j_call: TRBJ2-3; d_call: -; clone_size: -; cdr3_nt: TGTGCCAGCAGCGTAGCCGGGTCTAGCACAGATACGCAGTATTTT; cdr3_aa: CASSVAGSSTDTQYF
v_call: TRBV18; j_call: TRBJ1-2; d_call: TRBD1; clone_size: -; cdr3_nt: TGTGCCAGCTCACCCGACAGGGCTCCTAACTATGGCTACACCTTC; cdr3_aa: CASSPDRAPNYGYTF
v_call: TRBV6-1; j_call: TRBJ2-1; d_call: TRBD1; clone_size: once; cdr3_nt: TGTGCCAGCACCTCGGACAGGGGCAGGGCGGTTGAGCAGTTCTTC; cdr3_aa: CASTSDRGRAVEQFF
v_call: TRBV10-2; j_call: TRBJ1-1; d_call: -; clone_size: -; cdr3_nt: TGCGCCAGCCGGGACACCCAACTGAACACTGAAGCTTTCTTT; cdr3_aa: CASRDTQLNTEAFF
v_call: TRBV7-2; j_call: TRBJ1-5; d_call: TRBD1; clone_size: -; cdr3_nt: TGTGCCAGCAGCCCCGGGACAGCGTATAGCAATCAGCCCCAGCATTTT; cdr3_aa: CASSPGTAYSNQPQHF
v_call: TRBV7-2; j_call: TRBJ2-2; d_call: -; clone_size: -; cdr3_nt: TGTGCCAGCAGCCCAGGGACGGGAGTATCCGGGGAGCTGTTTTTT; cdr3_aa: CASSPGTGVSGELFF
v_call: TRBV5-5; j_call: TRBJ2-2; d_call: -; clone_size: -; cdr3_nt: TGTGCCAGCAGCTTGGCCCGGGGCACTAACACCGGGGAGCTGTTTTTT; cdr3_aa: CASSLARGTNTGELFF
v_call: TRBV7-3; j_call: TRBJ2-1; d_call: -; clone_size: -; cdr3_nt: TGTGCCAGCACCCCACGGGCTTCTTTGTTGAATGAGCAGTTCTTC; cdr3_aa: CASTPRASLLNEQFF
v_call: TRBV7-6; j_call: TRBJ2-3; d_call: -; clone_size: -; cdr3_nt: TGTGCCAGCGGACCCCAGGGCGATACGCAGTATTTT; cdr3_aa: CASGPQGDTQYF
v_call: TRBV7-9; j_call: TRBJ2-1; d_call: TRBD2; clone_size: -; cdr3_nt: TGTGCCAGCAGCTTATCCGGACTAGCGGGAGTGTACAATGAGCAGTTCTTC; cdr3_aa: CASSLSGLAGVYNEQFF
v_call: TRBV6-5; j_call: TRBJ2-6; d_call: -; clone_size: once; cdr3_nt: TGTGCCAGCAGCCTAGCCCGTTCTGGGGCCAACGTCCTGACTTTC; cdr3_aa: CASSLARSGANVLTF
v_call: TRBV6-6; j_call: TRBJ1-5; d_call: -; clone_size: -; cdr3_nt: TGTGCCAGCAGTCCTAACACTCATCAGCCCCAGCATTTT; cdr3_aa: CASSPNTHQPQHF
v_call: TRBV7-2; j_call: TRBJ2-7; d_call: -; clone_size: -; cdr3_nt: TGTGCCAGCAGCTTGCAATACGAGCAGTACTTC; cdr3_aa: CASSLQYEQYF
v_call: TRBV10-1; j_call: TRBJ2-1; d_call: TRBD2; clone_size: -; cdr3_nt: TGCGCCAGCAGTTTAAAGCGGGATGTCCACAATGAGCAGTTCTTC; cdr3_aa: CASSLKRDVHNEQFF